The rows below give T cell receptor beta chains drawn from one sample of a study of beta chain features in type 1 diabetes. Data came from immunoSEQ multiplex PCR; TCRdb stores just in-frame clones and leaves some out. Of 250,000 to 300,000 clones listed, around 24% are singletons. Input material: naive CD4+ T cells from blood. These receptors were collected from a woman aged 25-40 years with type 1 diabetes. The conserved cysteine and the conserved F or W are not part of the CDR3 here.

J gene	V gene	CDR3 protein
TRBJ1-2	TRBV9	ASSVGHTGYGYT
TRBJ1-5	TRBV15	ATSRELLQGNSNQPQH
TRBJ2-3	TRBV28	ASSLATSGKPTDTQY
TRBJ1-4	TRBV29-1	SVAGRANEKLF
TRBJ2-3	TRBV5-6	ASSRGKVTQY
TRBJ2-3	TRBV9	ASSLMTSQLNTQY
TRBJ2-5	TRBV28	ASSVGTAQETQY
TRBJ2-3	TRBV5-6	ASSLLGPTGTDTQY
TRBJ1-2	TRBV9	ASSVEVLTGVGYGYT
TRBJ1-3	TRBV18	ASSPGEWGNTIY
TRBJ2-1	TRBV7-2	ASSLGLAGGYEQF
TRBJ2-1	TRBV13	ASSRRTAYNEQF
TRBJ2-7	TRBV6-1	ASSILSYEQY
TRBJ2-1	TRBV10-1	ASSVAGALYNEQF
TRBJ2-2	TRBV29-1	SCRDYTGELF
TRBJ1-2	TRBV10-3	AISLQGINYGYT
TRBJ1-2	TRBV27	ASSLRRGIGIANYGYT
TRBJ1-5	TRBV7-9	ASSPGGGRGSNQPQH
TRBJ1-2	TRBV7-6	ASSKDSNGYT
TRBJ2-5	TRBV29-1	SVGTGGWETQY
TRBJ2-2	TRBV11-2	ASSWGDRKTGELF
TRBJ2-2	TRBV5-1	ASSSPGYRELF
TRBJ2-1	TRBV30	AWSVTGIEQF
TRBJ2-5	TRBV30	AWRGGSGTQY
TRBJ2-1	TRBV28	ASSHHGGGFDNEQF
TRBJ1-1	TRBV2	ASSWDRDTEAF
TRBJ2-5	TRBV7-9	ASSSQQGEETQY
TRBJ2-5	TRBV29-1	SALSSGQETQY
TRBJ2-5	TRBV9	ASSVGASAHKETQY
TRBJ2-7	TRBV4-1	ASSQGSIPGQTYEQY
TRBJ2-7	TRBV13	ASSYGDFNYEQY